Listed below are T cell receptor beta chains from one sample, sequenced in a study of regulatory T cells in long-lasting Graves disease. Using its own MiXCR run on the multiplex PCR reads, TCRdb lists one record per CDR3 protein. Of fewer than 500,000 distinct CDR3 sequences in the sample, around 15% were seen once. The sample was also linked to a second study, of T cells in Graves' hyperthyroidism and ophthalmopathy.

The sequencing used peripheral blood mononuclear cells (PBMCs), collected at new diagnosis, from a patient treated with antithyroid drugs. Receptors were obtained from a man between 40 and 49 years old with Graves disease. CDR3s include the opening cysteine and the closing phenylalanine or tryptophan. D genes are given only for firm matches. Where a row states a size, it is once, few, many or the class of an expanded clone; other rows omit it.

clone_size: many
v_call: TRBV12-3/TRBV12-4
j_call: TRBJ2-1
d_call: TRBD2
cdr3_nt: TGTGCCAGCAGAAGGTCTAGCGGGGTAACCTACAATGAGCAGTTCTTC
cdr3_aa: CASRRSSGVTYNEQFF

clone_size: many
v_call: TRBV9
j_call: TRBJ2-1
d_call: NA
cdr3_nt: TGTGCCAGCAGCGTTCCCGACAATGAGCAGTTCTTC
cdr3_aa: CASSVPDNEQFF

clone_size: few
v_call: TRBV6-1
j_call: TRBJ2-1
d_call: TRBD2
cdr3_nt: TGTGCCAGCAGCCCTTCCCGGACTAGCGGGAGGGCCTACTACAATGAGCAGTTCTTC
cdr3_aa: CASSPSRTSGRAYYNEQFF

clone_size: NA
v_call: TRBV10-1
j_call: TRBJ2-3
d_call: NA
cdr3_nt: TGCGCCAGCAGTGGAACCCTAGCACCCACAGATACGCAGTATTTT
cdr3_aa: CASSGTLAPTDTQYF

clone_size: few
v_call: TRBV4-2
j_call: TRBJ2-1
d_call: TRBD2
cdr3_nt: TGTGCCAGCAGCCCTGTGTTCCCTAGCGGGAGCCTTTACAATGAGCAGTTCTTC
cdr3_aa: CASSPVFPSGSLYNEQFF

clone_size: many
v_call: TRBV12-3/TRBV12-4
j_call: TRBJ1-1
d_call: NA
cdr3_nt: TGTGCCAGCAGACTGGCCCAACCAGCGAACACTGAAGCTTTCTTT
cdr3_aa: CASRLAQPANTEAFF

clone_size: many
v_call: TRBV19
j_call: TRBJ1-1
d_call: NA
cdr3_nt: TGTGCCAGTAGTATTGAAGGGGGGATAACCACTGAAGCTTTCTTT
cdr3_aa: CASSIEGGITTEAFF

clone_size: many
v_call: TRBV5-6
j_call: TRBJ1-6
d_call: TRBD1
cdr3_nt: TGTGCCAGCAGCCTCCGGGACAGAAATTCACCCCTCCACTTT
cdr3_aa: CASSLRDRNSPLHF

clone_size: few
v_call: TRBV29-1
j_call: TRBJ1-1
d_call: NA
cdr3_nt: TGCAGCGTTTTAGTCAGAAACACTGAAGCTTTCTTT
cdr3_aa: CSVLVRNTEAFF

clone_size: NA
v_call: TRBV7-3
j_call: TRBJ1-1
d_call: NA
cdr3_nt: TGTGCCAGCAGCCAACAGGCGAGGACTGAAGCTTTCTTT
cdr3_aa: CASSQQARTEAFF

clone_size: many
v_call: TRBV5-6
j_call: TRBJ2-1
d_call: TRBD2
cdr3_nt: TGTGCCAGCAGCTTACCGGGAGGACCCTACAATGAGCAGTTCTTC
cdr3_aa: CASSLPGGPYNEQFF

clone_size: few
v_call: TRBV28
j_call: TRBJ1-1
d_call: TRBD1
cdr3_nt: TGTGCCATCGAGGGGGCCCCCAAGGAAGCTTTCTTT
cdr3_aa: CAIEGAPKEAFF

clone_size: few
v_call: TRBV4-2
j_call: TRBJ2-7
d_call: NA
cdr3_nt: TGTGCCAGCAGCCAAGGGTCGACTAGTTCGAGTGCACACGAGCAGTACTTC
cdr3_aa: CASSQGSTSSSAHEQYF

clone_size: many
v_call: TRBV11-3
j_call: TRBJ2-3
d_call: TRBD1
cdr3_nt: TGTGCCAGCAGCCCCGGACAGGGGTCAGTCACAGATACGCAGTATTTT
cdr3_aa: CASSPGQGSVTDTQYF

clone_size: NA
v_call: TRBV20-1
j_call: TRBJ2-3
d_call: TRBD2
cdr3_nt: TGCAGTGCTAGAGGGACTAGCGGGTCTAGCACAGATACGCAGTATTTT
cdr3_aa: CSARGTSGSSTDTQYF

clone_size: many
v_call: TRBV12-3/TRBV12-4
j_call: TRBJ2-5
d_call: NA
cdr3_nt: TGTGCCAGCAGTTTAGGGGATAGGGAGACCCAGTACTTC
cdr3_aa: CASSLGDRETQYF

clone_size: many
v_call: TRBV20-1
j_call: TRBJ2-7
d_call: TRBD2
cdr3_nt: TGCAGTGTCCCTTTACGGGAGGACTACGAGCAGTACTTC
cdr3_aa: CSVPLREDYEQYF

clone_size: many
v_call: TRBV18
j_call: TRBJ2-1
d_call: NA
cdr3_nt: TGTGCCAGCAGCCCAACAGGGAATGAGCAGTTCTTC
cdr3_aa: CASSPTGNEQFF

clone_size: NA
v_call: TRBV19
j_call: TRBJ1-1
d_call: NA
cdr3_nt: TGTGCCAGTAGGGGGGGCGCGGCGGGTTCGGGAATTAACACTGAAGCTTTCTTT
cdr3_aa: CASRGGAAGSGINTEAFF

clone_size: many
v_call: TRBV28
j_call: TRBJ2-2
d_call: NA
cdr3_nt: TGTGCCAGCAGTACGCCGTTGGGGGGGCGCGGGGAGCTGTTTTTT
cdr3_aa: CASSTPLGGRGELFF

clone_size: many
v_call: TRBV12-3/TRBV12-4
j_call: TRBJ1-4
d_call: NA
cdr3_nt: TGTGCCAGCAGTTTAGCAGGGGAAAGCGAAAAACTGTTTTTT
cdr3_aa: CASSLAGESEKLFF

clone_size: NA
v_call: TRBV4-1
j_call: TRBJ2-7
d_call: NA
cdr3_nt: TGCGCCAGCAGCCACTACCAAGCTACGGGAGTGGAGCAGTACTTC
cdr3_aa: CASSHYQATGVEQYF

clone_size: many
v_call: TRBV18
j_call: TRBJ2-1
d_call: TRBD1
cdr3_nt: TGTGCCAGCTCACCGAACCTAAGACAGGGGGCGGGAGATGAGCAGTTCTTC
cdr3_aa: CASSPNLRQGAGDEQFF

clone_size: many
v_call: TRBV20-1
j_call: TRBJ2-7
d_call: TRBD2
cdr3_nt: TGCAGTGCTGGAATAGCGGGAGGTACCTACGAGCAGTACTTC
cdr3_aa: CSAGIAGGTYEQYF

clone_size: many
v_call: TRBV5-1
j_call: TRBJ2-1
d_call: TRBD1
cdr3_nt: TGCGCCAGCAGAGGGACAGGGGCCTTCAATGAGCAGTTCTTC
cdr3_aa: CASRGTGAFNEQFF

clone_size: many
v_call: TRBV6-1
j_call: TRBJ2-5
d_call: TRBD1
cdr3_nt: TGTGCCAGCAGGTTTGGACAGGGCCCACAAGAGACCCAGTACTTC
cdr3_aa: CASRFGQGPQETQYF

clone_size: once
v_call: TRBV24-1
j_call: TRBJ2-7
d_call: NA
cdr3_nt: TGTGCCACCAGTGATTCGGAACTACCCTCCTACGAGCAGTACTTC
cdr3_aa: CATSDSELPSYEQYF

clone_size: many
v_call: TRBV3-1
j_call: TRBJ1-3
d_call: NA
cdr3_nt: TGTGCCAGCAGCCGGACGACAGCTGGAAACACCATATATTTT
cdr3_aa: CASSRTTAGNTIYF